This T cell receptor beta chain is from a study of identical twins. Study-level points and caveats: Not following the same donors, the study drew its conclusions from cross-sectional statistical analysis.

The cDNA had a unique molecular identifier and a template-switch universal primer site. MiXCR, applied by TCRdb to the 5' RACE reads, yields one record per CDR3 protein. This sample yields roughly 700,000 distinct CDR3 sequences, of which approximately 9% are seen a single time; 0.75% to 1% belongs to the top ten. This clonotype was counted many times. Its target is not known. No donor was unhealthy or non-Caucasian. The CDR3 covers 14 residues. V lost 5 bases to trimming and J lost 13 bases; unmatched junction nucleotides: 9. Germline V gives CDR1 SGHVS, CDR2 FQNEAQ. These same data were also listed under a study on yellow fever vaccine responses in identical twins. That source reports: Twins reportedly had a vaccine T cell response that seemed partly convergent, partly personalized.

The TCR sequence derives from a woman under 30 in good health. V and J are TRBV7-8 and TRBJ1-4; 11 bases map to TRBD1. The material sequenced was PBMCs. CDR3 region: CASSARDRGFGLFF. CDR3 nucleotides: TGTGCCAGCAGCGCCCGGGACAGGGGGTTCGGACTGTTTTTT.